The source of this TCR beta chain is a study of T cell responses to AZD1222 COVID-19 vaccine (dated by TCRdb to the early 2020s). About the investigation overall: AZD1222 recipients whose second dose came at about 4 weeks and those whose second dose came at about 12 weeks were combined into one group, since spike-specific TCR depth and breadth did not differ between the two schedules. TCR sequencing covered 233 trial participants: 207 given two doses of AZD1222 and about 26 given two doses of MenACWY control vaccine. Enrollment into the trials was organized by age into subgroups of 18-55, 56-69 and 70-plus years, and those subgroups contained roughly 150, 30 and 60 TCR-sequenced participants, respectively.

With respect to this clone: Its antigen target is currently unknown. One base away there is no much larger clone; base qualities are not given.

Interpreted using the paper, the time point label stands for: baseline before first vaccination. Vaccinee samples were obtained from the UK trials COV001 and COV002, which included a single-blind randomized controlled phase 2/3 trial of AZD1222 (ChAdOx1 nCoV-19) in healthy adults. For TCRbeta chain sequencing, PBMC samples from trial participants were taken at day 0 and at day 28 after the second dose. V gives up 0 bases and J gives up 4 bases, and the segment between their germline ends measures 16 bases. According to the germline V gene (reference sequence), CDR1 reads SGHNT and CDR2 reads YYREEE. The CDR3 covers 16 residues, taking in both the cysteine and the phenylalanine. Only the CDR3 DNA is retained, 48 bases long and in frame from the first base. Broad study findings and their caveats: Reportedly, close to half of the unique spike-specific TCRs recognized epitopes lying outside the regions that are mutated in the B.1.351 and B.1.1.7 variants. Spike-specific TCR breadth and depth rose significantly after two AZD1222 doses compared with day 0 and with MenACWY recipients. In the small 56-69-year group, the increase in depth fell short of significance, most likely because of low power. Because no day 14 peak-response samples were available, repertoires were characterized only after the peak T cell response. Participants were mostly white British and included more females than males, and it was suggested by the authors that clonal diversity may have been underestimated. The vaccine-associated CD4 TCRs covered the entire spike protein, and the dominant responses fell in regions 160-218 and 743-854. Conclusions about previously exposed vaccinees are limited because only 5 or 6 AZD1222 recipients were SARS-CoV-2 seropositive at baseline.

The CDR3 regions of human TCRbeta chains were subjected to immunosequencing. As for the authors' bioinformatics: Repertoire TCRs were checked for matches against a reference library of SARS-CoV-2-specific TCRs that had been generated using the MIRA antigen-specificity platform. Breadth was defined as the fraction of unique TCRs that were SARS-CoV-2-associated. Depth was defined as the fraction of total T cells that were SARS-CoV-2-associated. Using the MIRA data, every spike-specific TCR was mapped to the spike region that the TCR reacted to and assigned to either a CD4 or a CD8 class. Log10-transformed breadth and depth values were compared by one-way ANOVA with Sidak's multiple comparisons tests. TCRdb mirrors the immuneACCESS table, restricted to in-frame sequences. Some clones are absent from its copies; in checked studies, under half trace to an unresolved V gene, and the reason for the others is unknown. That table furnishes V, J and clone size, whereas the DNA furnished D and trimming. In all, the sample holds about 150,000 clones, and approximately 90% of those were seen once. The top ten clonotypes cover about 1.6% of the sample.

The material sequenced was peripheral blood, taken on day 0 of AZD1222 vaccination. The rearranged segments are TRBV5-4 and TRBJ1-2, with the D gene not confidently named. The receptor was derived from an adult in good health. The CDR3 is CASSLGVTGPGYGYTF. The nucleotides read TGTGCCAGCAGCTTGGGAGTTACGGGTCCGGGCTATGGCTACACCTTC.